This T cell receptor (beta chain) was found in a study of control samples from healthy donors and cancer patients. Profiled with immunoSEQ multiplex PCR; TCRdb holds only in-frame clones, not every one. The sample lists about 12,000 clones; 88% were seen once. Trimming cost V 6 bases and J 7 bases; bases outside gene matches: 4. There are 11 residues in the CDR3. Germline V gene sequence: CDR1 SQVTM, CDR2 ANQGSEA. The J gene is TRBJ1-1, the V gene TRBV29-1, with 8 bases matching TRBD1. Source material: formalin-fixed, paraffin-embedded tissue. The sequence came from a male donor with melanoma. In DNA form, the CDR3 reads TGCAGCGTAGACAGGGGAAATGAAGCTTTCTTT. It translates to CSVDRGNEAFF.